The entry below gives a single TCR beta chain sequence along with its context. The antigen is undetermined. This sample is drawn from a study of response to subunit inactivated influenza vaccine. Study conclusions and caveats: The authors offered the suggestion that each seasonal influenza vaccination recruits few new T cells.

TCRdb analysed the RT-PCR reads with MiXCR anew, one entry per CDR3 protein. This sample has about 540,000 distinct CDR3 sequences; approximately 22% occur once, and the top ten carry approximately 3%. The same data also contributed to another study, on T cells expressing NK-cell markers. In that study: TCR beta libraries carry UMIs added by 5'RACE template switching. The sequencing cohort of eight donors included seven HCMV-seropositive individuals and one seronegative individual.

The input for sequencing was CD4+ T cells sorted from PBMCs, taken roughly 13 days after vaccination. The TCR comes from a man aged 50 to 59 who received an inactivated influenza vaccine.

This CDR3 reads CASSLVGAGRHEQYF. CDR3 nucleotides: TGTGCCAGCAGCTTAGTAGGGGCAGGGCGCCACGAGCAGTACTTC. The chain carries TRBV7-2 and TRBJ2-7, with TRBD1 as a possible D gene (5 bases). With 1 base removed from V and 5 bases from J, the gap between germline ends came to 15 bases. The CDR3 is 15 amino acids. Germline loops: CDR1 SGHTA, CDR2 FQGNSA.